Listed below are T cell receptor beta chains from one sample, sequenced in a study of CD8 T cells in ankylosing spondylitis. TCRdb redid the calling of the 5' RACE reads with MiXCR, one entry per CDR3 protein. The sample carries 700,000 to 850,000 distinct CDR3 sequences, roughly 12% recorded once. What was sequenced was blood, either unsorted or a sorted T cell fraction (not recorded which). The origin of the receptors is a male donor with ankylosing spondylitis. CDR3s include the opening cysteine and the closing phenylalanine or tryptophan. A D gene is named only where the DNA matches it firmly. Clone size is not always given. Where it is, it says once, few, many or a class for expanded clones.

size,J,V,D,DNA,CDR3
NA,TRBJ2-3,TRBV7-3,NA,TGTGCCAGCAGCTTAGTTCGGGGTGTAGGAGATACGCAGTATTTT,CASSLVRGVGDTQYF
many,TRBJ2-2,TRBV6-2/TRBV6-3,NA,TGTGCCAGCAGTTACTCGGAAGGCCCGAACACCGGGGAGCTGTTTTTT,CASSYSEGPNTGELFF
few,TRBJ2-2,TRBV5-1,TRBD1,TGCGCCAGCAGCCCAATGACAGGGGCTTACACCGGGGAGCTGTTTTTT,CASSPMTGAYTGELFF
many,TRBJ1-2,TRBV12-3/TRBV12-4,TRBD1,TGTGCCAGCAGGCTCGGGACAGTCTATGGCTACACCTTC,CASRLGTVYGYTF
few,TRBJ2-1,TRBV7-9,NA,TGTGCCAGCAGCCAACAGGCTTACAATGAGCAGTTCTTC,CASSQQAYNEQFF
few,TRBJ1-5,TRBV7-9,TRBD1,TGTGCCAGCAGCTTACACAGGGGATTCAATCAGCCCCAGCATTTT,CASSLHRGFNQPQHF
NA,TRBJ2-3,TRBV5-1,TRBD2,TGCGCCAGCAGCTCAGCGACTAGCTGGGAAGATACGCAGTATTTT,CASSSATSWEDTQYF
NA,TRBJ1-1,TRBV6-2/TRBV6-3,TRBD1,TGTGCCAGCAGCCGGCCGCAGGGGGCGGGGATGAACACTGAAGCTTTCTTT,CASSRPQGAGMNTEAFF
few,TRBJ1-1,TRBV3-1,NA,TGTGCCAGCAGCCAAATAGCCGGGGGCACTGAAGCTTTCTTT,CASSQIAGGTEAFF
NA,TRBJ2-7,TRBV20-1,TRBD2,TGCAGTGCTACGAGCGGGGGGGCATACGAGCAGTACTTC,CSATSGGAYEQYF
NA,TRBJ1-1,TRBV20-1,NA,TGCAGTGCTAGAGATCAAGCTTTCTTT,CSARDQAFF
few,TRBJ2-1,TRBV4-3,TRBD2,TGCGCCAGCAGCCAGGTTACTAGCGGGAGGCGTAGCTACAATGAGCAGTTCTTC,CASSQVTSGRRSYNEQFF
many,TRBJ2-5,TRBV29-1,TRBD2,TGCAGCGTTTCAAGACTAGCGGGAGTAGGTGAGACCCAGTACTTC,CSVSRLAGVGETQYF
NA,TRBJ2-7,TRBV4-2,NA,TGTGCCAGCAGCCAAGGTTTCGCGGGAAATACCTACGAGCAGTACTTC,CASSQGFAGNTYEQYF
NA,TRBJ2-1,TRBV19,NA,TGTGCCAGTAGTATACGTACAGGGACCTACAATGAGCAGTTCTTC,CASSIRTGTYNEQFF
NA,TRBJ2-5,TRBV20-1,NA,TGCAGTGCTTTTCTTGGACAAGAGGAGACCCAGTACTTC,CSAFLGQEETQYF
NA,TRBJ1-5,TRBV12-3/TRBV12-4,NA,TGTGCCAGCAGCCCCCCCGGGGGGCTCAATCAGCCCCAGCATTTT,CASSPPGGLNQPQHF
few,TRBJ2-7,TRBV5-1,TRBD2,TGCGCCAGCAGGGCCCCGGGGGGATCCTACGAGCAGTACTTC,CASRAPGGSYEQYF
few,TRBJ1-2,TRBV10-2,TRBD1,TGCGCCAGCGCACTAGACAGGGGCCGCTATGGCTACACCTTC,CASALDRGRYGYTF
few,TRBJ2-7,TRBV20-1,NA,TGCAGTGCTAGGAATGCAAAGACAGCCTCCTACGAGCAGTACTTC,CSARNAKTASYEQYF
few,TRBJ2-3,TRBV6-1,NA,TGTGCCAGCAGTGAAACAAGACAGCGAACAGATACGCAGTATTTT,CASSETRQRTDTQYF
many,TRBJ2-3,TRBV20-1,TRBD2,TGCAGTGCTAGACTAGCGGGGGACACAGATACGCAGTATTTT,CSARLAGDTDTQYF
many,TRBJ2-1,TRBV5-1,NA,TGCGCCAGCACCCCCTACCCCTCCTACAATGAGCAGTTCTTC,CASTPYPSYNEQFF
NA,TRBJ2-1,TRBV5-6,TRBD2,TGTGCCAGCAGCTTGGAGACTAGCGGGAGGGTCCTATCCTACAATGAGCAGTTCTTC,CASSLETSGRVLSYNEQFF
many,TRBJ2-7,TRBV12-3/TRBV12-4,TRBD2,TGTGCCAGCAGCCCCAGAGCGGGGGGGCGGTACGAGCAGTACTTC,CASSPRAGGRYEQYF
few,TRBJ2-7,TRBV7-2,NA,TGTGCCAGCAGCTTCCCGAACAGTGACGAGCAGTACTTC,CASSFPNSDEQYF
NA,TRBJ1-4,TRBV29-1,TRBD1,TGCAGCGTTGAAGATACAGGGGATAATGAAAAACTGTTTTTT,CSVEDTGDNEKLFF